The source of this T cell receptor beta chain is a study of T cell responses to AZD1222 COVID-19 vaccine. Across the study: Second-dose groups at about 4 or about 12 weeks were pooled. Study-wide points: Spike-specific TCR breadth and depth both grew after two AZD1222 doses.

As concerns this clone: Its antigen is still unknown.

Using immunoSEQ multiplex PCR, the repertoire was profiled, and TCRdb retains in-frame clones only, with some absent. The table has 70,000 or so clones, about 87% seen once; the top ten hold 15% to 20%. The V segment lost 6 bases and the J segment 1 base; nucleotides outside the gene matches: 4. Per germline, CDR1 SGHTA and CDR2 FQGTGA. The CDR3 totals 15 residues. The gene calls are TRBV7-3 and TRBJ2-1; the match to TRBD2 covers 9 bases. The receptor was isolated from an adult in good health. Sequencing was performed on peripheral blood, taken on day 0 of AZD1222 vaccination. The CDR3 reads CASSLSGGSYNEQFF. CDR3 DNA: TGTGCCAGCAGTCTTAGCGGGGGATCCTACAATGAGCAGTTCTTC. Variable domain in full (rest from reference TRBV7-3 and TRBJ2-1): GAGVSQTPSNKVTEKGKYVELRCDPISGHTALYWYRQSLGQGPEFLIYFQGTGAADDSGLPNDRFFAVRPEGSVSTLKIQRTERGDSAVYLCASSLSGGSYNEQFFGPGTRLTVL.